This section outlines one TCR beta chain sequence together with its context. Its antigen is unidentified. One junction end disagrees with the germline gene, perhaps due to a read error. These data belong to a study of cytotoxic CD8 clonotypes in ibrutinib-treated CLL. At the level of the study: The study recorded mean values of approximately 260,000 productive templates and under 100,000 productive rearrangements per sample.

Germline loops: CDR1 DFQATT, CDR2 SNEGSKA (reference sequence). The CDR3 extends over 10 amino acids. Overall study results and limits: Relative to age-matched healthy donors, clonality at baseline was higher, and it tracked circulating CD8+ T-cell counts.

The table came from immunoSEQ multiplex PCR; TCRdb's copy has only in-frame clones and leaves some out. The data show about 310,000 clones, approximately 80% seen once. The TCR sequence derives from a human donor with chronic lymphocytic leukemia. The specimen comprised PBMCs, sampled before ibrutinib treatment. The chain uses TRBV20-1 and TRBJ2-7; D is ambiguous. The CDR3 spells CSASSRHYDF. The CDR3, as DNA: TGCAGTGCTAGTTCCAGGCACTACGATTTC.